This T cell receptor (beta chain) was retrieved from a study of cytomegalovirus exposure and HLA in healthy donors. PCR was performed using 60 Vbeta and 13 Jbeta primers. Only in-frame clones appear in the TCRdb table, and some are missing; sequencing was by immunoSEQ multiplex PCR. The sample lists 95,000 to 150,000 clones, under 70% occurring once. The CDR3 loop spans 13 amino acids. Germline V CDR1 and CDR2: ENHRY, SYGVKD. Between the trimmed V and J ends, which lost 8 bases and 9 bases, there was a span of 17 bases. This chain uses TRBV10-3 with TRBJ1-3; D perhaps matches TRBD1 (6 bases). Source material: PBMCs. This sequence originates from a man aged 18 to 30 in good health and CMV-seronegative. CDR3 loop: CAISGQTTGTIYF. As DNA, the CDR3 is TGTGCCATCTCAGGACAGACCACGGGCACCATATATTTT.